This paragraph covers one T cell receptor beta chain sequence. The Seattle patients, enrolled during active infection, were followed longitudinally. This record belongs to a study of blood T cell repertoires in COVID-19. Turning to the study itself: Acute and convalescent COVID-19 samples came from the United States, Italy and Spain.

Per the original data handling: Estimation of nucleated cell counts relied on the amplification of reference gene primers. Clones were read by immunoSEQ multiplex PCR, and TCRdb kept only the in-frame ones, dropping some. V and J calls and clone size follow that table, whereas D and trimming were derived from the DNA. This sample has fewer than 300,000 clones, with roughly four fifths found just once. V was cut by 3 bases and J by 0 bases, with 15 bases left in between. The CDR3 extends over 17 amino acids. Germline values: CDR1 SGHDN, CDR2 FVKESK. This TCR was sampled from a person between 65 and 79 years old with COVID-19, enrolled during active disease. Material for sequencing was peripheral blood. This sequence joins TRBV14 and TRBJ2-1; perhaps TRBD1 as D (5 bases). The CDR3 DNA reads as TGTGCCAGCAGCCATATCCAGGGCTTTAGCTCCTACAATGAGCAGTTCTTC. The encoded protein is CASSHIQGFSSYNEQFF.